The T cell receptor beta chain described here comes from a study of human T cells and chemical hapten exposure. TCRdb called the RACE reads again in MiXCR, with one record for every CDR3 protein. The sample includes tens of thousands of distinct CDR3 sequences, 8% to 10% seen only once; the top ten take about 3.5%. Time point: pre-sensitization, week 0. Treatment given: therapeutic diphenylcyclopropenone sensitization with weekly scalp DPC. Extraction of total RNA was performed on unfractionated whole blood. This clonotype was counted ten times or more. The origin of this receptor is a middle-aged woman with alopecia areata. Some clones in this sample may be carry-over from other donors' samples. The source was whole blood, collected in connection with sensitization to the hapten diphenylcyclopropenone (DPC).

The CDR3 region is CASNRYAEAFF. DNA for the CDR3: TGTGCCAGCAATAGATACGCTGAAGCTTTCTTT. The chain employs TRBV28 and TRBJ1-1; the D is unclear. Germline V gives CDR1 MDHEN, CDR2 SYDVKM. The CDR3 extends over 11 amino acids. V lost 7 bases, J lost 6 bases, and 9 bases lay in between.